One sample yielded the 2 T cell receptor beta chains listed below, sequenced in a study of blood T cell repertoires in COVID-19 (dated by TCRdb to 2020 to 2021). The library was produced with the immunoSEQ multiplex PCR assay. Not all clones reach the TCRdb copy of this immuneACCESS table, which keeps in-frame sequences only. Checked studies attribute under half of the gap to unresolved V genes and leave the rest unexplained. In this sample the table shows hundreds of thousands of clones, 90% to 95% of which occur a single time. Jointly, the top ten make up 2.5% to 4% of the sample. Sequenced: peripheral blood. Receptors were obtained from a woman aged 18 to 35 who had recovered from COVID-19.

The genes are TRBV4-2 and TRBJ2-5, with 9 positions matching TRBD2. Losses at the gene ends were 1 base for V and 3 bases for J; bases not matched to a gene: 12. Germline loops: CDR1 LGHNA, CDR2 YNFKEQ. This CDR3 region has 18 residues. The CDR3 DNA reads TGTGCCAGCAGCCAAGGGACGGCGGGAGGGCTTCATGAAGAGACCCAGTACTTC. Its translation: CASSQGTAGGLHEETQYF.

This chain joins TRBV9 and TRBJ2-7; 8 bases are a match to TRBD1. Losses at the gene ends were 0 bases for V and 2 bases for J; bases not matched to a gene: 7. Germline-derived CDR1 and CDR2 are SGDLS and YYNGEE. CDR3 length: 16 amino acids. The CDR3 nucleotides are TGTGCCAGCAGCGTAGTAAAGGGACAGGAGACCTACGAGCAGTACGTC. Translated, it gives CASSVVKGQETYEQYV.